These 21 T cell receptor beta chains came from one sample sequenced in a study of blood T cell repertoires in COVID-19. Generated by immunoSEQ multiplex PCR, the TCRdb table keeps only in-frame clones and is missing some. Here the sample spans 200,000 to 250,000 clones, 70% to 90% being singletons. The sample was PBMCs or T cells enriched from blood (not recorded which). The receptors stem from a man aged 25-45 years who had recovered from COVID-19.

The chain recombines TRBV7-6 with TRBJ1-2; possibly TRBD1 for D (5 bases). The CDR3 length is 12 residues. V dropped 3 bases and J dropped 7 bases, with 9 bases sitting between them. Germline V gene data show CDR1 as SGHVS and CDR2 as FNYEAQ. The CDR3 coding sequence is TGTGCCAGCAGCTTGACAGATGGTGGCTACACCTTC. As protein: CASSLTDGGYTF.

The CDR3 DNA follows: TGTGCCAGCAGCGTAGATCGGGGGTTGGATTCACCCCTCCACTTT. Translated, it gives CASSVDRGLDSPLHF. V is TRBV9 and J is TRBJ1-6, with D perhaps matching TRBD1 (5 bases). Germline loops: CDR1 SGDLS, CDR2 YYNGEE. The CDR3 has 15 amino acids. Trimming removed 0 bases at V and 8 bases at J, with 12 bases between.

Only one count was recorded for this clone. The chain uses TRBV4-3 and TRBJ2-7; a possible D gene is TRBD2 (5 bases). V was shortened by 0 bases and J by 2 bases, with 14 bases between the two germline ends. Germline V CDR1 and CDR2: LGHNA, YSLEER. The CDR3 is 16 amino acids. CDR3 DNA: TGCGCCAGCAGCCAAGATCAGGTAGCGCGAACCTACGAGCAGTACTTC. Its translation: CASSQDQVARTYEQYF.

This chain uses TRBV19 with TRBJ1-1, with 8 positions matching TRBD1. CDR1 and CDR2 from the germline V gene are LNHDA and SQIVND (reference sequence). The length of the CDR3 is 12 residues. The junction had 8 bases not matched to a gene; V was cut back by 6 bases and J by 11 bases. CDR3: CASSGQGLAAFF. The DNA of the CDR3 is TGTGCCAGTAGCGGACAGGGTTTGGCCGCTTTCTTT.

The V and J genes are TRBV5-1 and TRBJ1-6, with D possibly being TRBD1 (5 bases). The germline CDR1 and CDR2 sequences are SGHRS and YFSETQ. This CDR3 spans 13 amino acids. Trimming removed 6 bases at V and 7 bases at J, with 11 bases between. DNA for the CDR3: TGCGCCAGCAATAAGGGGCGAAATTCACCCCTCCACTTT. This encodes CASNKGRNSPLHF.

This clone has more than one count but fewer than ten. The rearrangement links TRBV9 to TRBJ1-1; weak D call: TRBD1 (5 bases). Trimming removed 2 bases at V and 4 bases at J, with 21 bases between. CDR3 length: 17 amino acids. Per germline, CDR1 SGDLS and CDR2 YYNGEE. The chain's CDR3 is CASSVGARDSVTTEAFF. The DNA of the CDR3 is TGTGCCAGCAGCGTCGGAGCGCGGGACTCGGTGACCACTGAAGCTTTCTTT.

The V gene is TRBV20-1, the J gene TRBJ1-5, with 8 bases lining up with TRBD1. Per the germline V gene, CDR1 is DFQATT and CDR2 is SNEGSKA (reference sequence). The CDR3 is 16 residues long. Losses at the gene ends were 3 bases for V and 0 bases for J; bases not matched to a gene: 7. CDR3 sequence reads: CSASTGQAYSNQPQHF. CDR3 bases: TGCAGTGCTAGTACGGGACAGGCGTATAGCAATCAGCCCCAGCATTTT.

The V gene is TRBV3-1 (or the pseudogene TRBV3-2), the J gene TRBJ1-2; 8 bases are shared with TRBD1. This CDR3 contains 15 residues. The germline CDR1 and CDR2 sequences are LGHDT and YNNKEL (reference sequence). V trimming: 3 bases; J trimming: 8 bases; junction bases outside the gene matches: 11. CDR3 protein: CASSQEVRGLGGYTF. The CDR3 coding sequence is TGTGCCAGCAGCCAGGAAGTCAGGGGGCTCGGCGGCTACACCTTC.

Written as DNA, the CDR3 is TGTGCCAGCAGCCAAGAATTGGGGGCGAGGGATGAAAAACTGTTTTTT. Protein product: CASSQELGARDEKLFF. The rearrangement uses TRBV3-1 (or the pseudogene TRBV3-2) and TRBJ1-4; TRBD1 is a possible D gene (6 bases). From germline, CDR1 is LGHDT and CDR2 YNNKEL (reference sequence). Trimming pared 0 bases from V and 6 bases from J, leaving 14 bases between. The CDR3 extends over 16 amino acids.

CDR3 in amino acids: CASRWGAGGPKGTDTQYF. CDR3 bases: TGTGCCAGCAGGTGGGGAGCGGGAGGGCCAAAGGGCACAGATACGCAGTATTTT. The J gene is TRBJ2-3, the V gene TRBV11-2; 10 bases agree with TRBD2. CDR3 size: 18 residues. Germline assignment: CDR1 SGHAT and CDR2 FQNNGV. V was clipped by 6 bases and J by 1 base; unmatched bases: 13.

This CDR3 is CAWSPGGNGGYTF. CDR3 sequence (DNA): TGTGCCTGGAGTCCAGGGGGCAACGGAGGCTACACCTTC. The gene calls are TRBV30 and TRBJ1-2, with 8 nucleotides matching TRBD1. From germline, CDR1 is GTSNPN and CDR2 SVGIG (reference sequence). The junction had 7 bases not matched to a gene; V was cut back by 2 bases and J by 8 bases. This CDR3 region has 13 residues.

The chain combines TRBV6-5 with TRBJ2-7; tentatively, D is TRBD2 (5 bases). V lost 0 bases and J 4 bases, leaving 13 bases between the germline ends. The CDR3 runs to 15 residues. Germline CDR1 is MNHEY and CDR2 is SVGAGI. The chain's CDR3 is CASSYSRAPQYEQYF. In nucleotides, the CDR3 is TGTGCCAGCAGTTACTCGAGGGCCCCACAGTACGAGCAGTACTTC.

The CDR3 nucleotides are TGTGCCAGCAGCTTGGGGGGACAGGGAGTTGCCGAGCAGTACTTC. Protein sequence: CASSLGGQGVAEQYF. The J gene is TRBJ2-7, the V gene TRBV5-4; 9 positions agree with TRBD1. This CDR3 has 15 residues. The V gene end was trimmed by 0 bases and the J gene end by 6 bases; junction bases not matched to a gene: 7. In germline, CDR1 is SGHNT, CDR2 YYREEE (reference sequence).

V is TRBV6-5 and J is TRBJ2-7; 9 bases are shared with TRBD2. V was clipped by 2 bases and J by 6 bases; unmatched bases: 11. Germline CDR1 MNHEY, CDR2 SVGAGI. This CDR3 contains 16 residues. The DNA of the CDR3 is TGTGCCAGCAGTTACGCGGGGGGGGACAGACGTGTCGAGCAGTACTTC. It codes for CASSYAGGDRRVEQYF.

The CDR3 DNA is TGTGCCAGTAGTAAGAGACGACAGGGCGCCTACGAGCAGTACTTC. Translated: CASSKRRQGAYEQYF. This chain links TRBV19 with TRBJ2-7; TRBD1 matches at 7 bases. V trimming: 4 bases; J trimming: 2 bases; junction bases outside the gene matches: 8. CDR1 and CDR2 (germline): LNHDA, SQIVND (reference sequence). CDR3 length equals 15 residues.

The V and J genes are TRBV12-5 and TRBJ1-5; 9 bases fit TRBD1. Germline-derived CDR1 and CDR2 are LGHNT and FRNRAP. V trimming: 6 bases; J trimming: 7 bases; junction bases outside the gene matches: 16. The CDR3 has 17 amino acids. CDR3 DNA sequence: TGTGCTAGTGGCCTCGAAAAGAGGGGACAGGGCCGACAGCCCCAGCATTTT. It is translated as CASGLEKRGQGRQPQHF.

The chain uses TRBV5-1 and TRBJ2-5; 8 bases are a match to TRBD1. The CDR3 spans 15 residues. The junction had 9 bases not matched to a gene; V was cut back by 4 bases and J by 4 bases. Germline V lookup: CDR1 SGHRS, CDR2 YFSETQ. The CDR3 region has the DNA TGCGCCAGCAGCGAGACAGGGGAAGTACGAGAGACCCAGTACTTC. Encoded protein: CASSETGEVRETQYF.

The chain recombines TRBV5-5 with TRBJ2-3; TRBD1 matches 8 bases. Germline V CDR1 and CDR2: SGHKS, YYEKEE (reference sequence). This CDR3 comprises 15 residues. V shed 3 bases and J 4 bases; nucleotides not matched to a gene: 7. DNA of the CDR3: TGTGCCAGCAGCTCAGGGGGCGTTGATTCAGATACGCAGTATTTT. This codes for CASSSGGVDSDTQYF.

The CDR3 region has the DNA TGCAGCGTTCATAATGGAGACGTAGGCAAACTGTTTTTT. Translating it yields CSVHNGDVGKLFF. The rearrangement uses TRBV29-1 and TRBJ1-4; D call uncertain. The CDR3 sequence is 13 residues long. V lost 5 bases to trimming and J lost 11 bases, with 18 bases between them. Germline assignment: CDR1 SQVTM and CDR2 ANQGSEA.

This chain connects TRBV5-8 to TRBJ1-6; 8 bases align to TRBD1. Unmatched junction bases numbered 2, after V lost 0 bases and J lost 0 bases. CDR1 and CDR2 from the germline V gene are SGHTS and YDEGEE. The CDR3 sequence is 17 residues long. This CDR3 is CASSLGQGSSYNSPLHF. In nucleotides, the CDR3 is TGTGCCAGCAGCTTGGGACAGGGGAGCTCCTATAATTCACCCCTCCACTTT. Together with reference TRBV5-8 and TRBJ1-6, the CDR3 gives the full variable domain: EAGVTQSPTHLIKTRGQQATLRCSPISGHTSVYWYQQALGLGLQFLLWYDEGEERNRGNFPPRFSGRQFPNYSSELNVNALELEDSALYLCASSLGQGSSYNSPLHFGNGTRLTVT.

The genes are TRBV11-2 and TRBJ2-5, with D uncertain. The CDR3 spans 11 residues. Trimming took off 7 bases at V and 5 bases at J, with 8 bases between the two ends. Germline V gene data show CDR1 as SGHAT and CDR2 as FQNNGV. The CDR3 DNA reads TGTGCCAGCACCCCCAGGGAGACCCAGTACTTC. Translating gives CASTPRETQYF.